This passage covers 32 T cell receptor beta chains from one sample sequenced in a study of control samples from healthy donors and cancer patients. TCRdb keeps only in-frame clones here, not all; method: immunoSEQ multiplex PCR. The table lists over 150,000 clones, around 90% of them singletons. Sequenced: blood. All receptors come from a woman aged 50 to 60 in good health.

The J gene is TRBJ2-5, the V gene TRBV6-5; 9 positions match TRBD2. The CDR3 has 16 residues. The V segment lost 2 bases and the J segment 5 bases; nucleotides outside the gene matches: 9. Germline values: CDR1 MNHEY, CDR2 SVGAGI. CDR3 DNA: TGTGCCAGCAGTTACAGGCGGGGGGGAACCTGGGAGACCCAGTACTTC. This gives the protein CASSYRRGGTWETQYF.

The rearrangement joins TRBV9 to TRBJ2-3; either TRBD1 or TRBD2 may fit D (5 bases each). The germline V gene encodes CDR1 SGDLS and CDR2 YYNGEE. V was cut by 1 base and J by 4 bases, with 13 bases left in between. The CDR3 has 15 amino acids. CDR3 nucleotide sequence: TGTGCCAGCAGCGTAAACGGGGCGGATTCAGATACGCAGTATTTT. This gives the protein CASSVNGADSDTQYF.

This CDR3 reads CASSQAKKRSYEQYF. The CDR3 DNA reads as TGTGCCAGCAGCCAAGCTAAGAAGAGGTCCTACGAGCAGTACTTC. V and J are TRBV14 and TRBJ2-7; D remains unclear. Looked up from germline, CDR1 is SGHDN and CDR2 is FVKESK. With 1 base removed from V and 1 base from J, the gap between germline ends came to 11 bases. CDR3 length: 15 amino acids.

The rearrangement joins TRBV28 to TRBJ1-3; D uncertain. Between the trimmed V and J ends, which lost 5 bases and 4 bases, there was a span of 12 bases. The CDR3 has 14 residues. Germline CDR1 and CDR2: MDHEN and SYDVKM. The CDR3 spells CASSTPGQGNTIYF. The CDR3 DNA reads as TGTGCCAGCAGTACCCCCGGGCAGGGAAACACCATATATTTT.

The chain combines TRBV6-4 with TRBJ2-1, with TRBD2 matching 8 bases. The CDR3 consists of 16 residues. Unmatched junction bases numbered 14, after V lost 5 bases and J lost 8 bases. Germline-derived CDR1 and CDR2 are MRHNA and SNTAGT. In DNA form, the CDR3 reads TGTGCCAGCAGTCCCTGGAGCCGGGGGGGCGAGGATGAGCAGTTCTTC. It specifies CASSPWSRGGEDEQFF.

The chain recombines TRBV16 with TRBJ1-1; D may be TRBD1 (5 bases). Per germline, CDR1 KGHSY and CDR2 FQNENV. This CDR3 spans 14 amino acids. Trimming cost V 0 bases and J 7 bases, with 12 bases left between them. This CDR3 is CASSQSRGGSEAFF. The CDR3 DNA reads TGTGCCAGCAGCCAATCCCGCGGGGGAAGTGAAGCTTTCTTT.

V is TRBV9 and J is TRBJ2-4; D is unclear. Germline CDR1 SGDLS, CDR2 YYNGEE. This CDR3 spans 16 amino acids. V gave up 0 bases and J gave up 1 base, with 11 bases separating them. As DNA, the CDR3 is TGTGCCAGCAGCGTAGAAGGGCGCCTCGCCAAAAACATTCAGTACTTC. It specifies CASSVEGRLAKNIQYF.

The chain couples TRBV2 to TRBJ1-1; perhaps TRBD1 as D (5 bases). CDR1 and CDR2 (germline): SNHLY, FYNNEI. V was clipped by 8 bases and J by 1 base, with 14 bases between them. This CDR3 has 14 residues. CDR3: CASQTARENTEAFF. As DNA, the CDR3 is TGTGCCAGCCAAACGGCCAGGGAGAACACTGAAGCTTTCTTT.

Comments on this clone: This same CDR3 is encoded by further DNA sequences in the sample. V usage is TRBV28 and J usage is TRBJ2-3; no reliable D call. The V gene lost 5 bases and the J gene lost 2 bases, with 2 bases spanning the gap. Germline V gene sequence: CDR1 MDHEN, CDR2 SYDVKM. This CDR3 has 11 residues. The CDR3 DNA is TGTGCCAGCAGTCTCACAGATACGCAGTATTTT. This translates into CASSLTDTQYF.

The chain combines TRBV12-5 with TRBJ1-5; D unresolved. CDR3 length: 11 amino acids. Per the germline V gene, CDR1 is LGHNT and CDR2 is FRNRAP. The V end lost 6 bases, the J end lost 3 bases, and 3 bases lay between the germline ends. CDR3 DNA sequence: TGTGCTAGTGGCACCAATCAGCCCCAGCATTTT. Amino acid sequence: CASGTNQPQHF.

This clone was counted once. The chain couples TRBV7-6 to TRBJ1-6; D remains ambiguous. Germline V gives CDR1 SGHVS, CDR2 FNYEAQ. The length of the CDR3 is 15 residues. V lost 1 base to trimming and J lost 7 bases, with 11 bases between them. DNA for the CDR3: TGTGCCAGCAGCTTAGGTGCTGGGGTGAATTCACCCCTCCACTTT. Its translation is CASSLGAGVNSPLHF.

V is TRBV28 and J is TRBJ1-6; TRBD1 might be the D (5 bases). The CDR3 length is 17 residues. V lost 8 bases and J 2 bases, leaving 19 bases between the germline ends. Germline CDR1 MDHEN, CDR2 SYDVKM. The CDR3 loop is CASHTPGGDPYNSPLHF. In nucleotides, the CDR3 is TGTGCCAGCCATACCCCCGGGGGGGACCCCTATAATTCACCCCTCCACTTT.

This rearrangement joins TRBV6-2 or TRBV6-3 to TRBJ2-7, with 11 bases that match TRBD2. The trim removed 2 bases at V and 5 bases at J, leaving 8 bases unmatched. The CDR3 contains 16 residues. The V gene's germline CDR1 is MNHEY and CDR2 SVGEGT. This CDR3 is CASSYVTSGDKDEQYF. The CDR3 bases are TGTGCCAGCAGTTACGTGACTAGCGGGGACAAAGACGAGCAGTACTTC.

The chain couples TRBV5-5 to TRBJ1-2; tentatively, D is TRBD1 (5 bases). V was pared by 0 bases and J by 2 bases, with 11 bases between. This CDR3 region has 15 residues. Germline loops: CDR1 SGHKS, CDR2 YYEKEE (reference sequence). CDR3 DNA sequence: TGTGCCAGCAGCTTGGCCGACAGACTAAACTATGGCTACACCTTC. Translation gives CASSLADRLNYGYTF.

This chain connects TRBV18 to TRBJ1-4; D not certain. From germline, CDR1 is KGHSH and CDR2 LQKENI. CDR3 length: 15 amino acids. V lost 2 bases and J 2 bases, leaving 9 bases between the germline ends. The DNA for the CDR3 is TGTGCCAGCTCACCATCAGGAGGGACTAATGAAAAACTGTTTTTT. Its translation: CASSPSGGTNEKLFF.

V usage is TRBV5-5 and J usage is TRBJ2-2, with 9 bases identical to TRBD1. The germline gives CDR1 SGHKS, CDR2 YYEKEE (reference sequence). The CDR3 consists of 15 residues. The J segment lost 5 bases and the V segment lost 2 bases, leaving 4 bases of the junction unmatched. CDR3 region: CASSFGTGLTGELFF. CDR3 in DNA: TGTGCCAGCAGCTTTGGGACAGGGTTAACCGGGGAGCTGTTTTTT.

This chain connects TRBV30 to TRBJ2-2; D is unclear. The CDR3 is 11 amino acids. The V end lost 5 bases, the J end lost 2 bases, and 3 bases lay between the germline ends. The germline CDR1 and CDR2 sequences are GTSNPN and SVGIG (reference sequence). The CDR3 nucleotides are TGTGCCTGGGGTAACACCGGGGAGCTGTTTTTT. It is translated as CAWGNTGELFF.

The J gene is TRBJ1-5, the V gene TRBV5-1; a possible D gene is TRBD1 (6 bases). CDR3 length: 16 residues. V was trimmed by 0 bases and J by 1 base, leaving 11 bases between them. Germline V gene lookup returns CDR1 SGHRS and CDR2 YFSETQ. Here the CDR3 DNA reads TGCGCCAGCAGCTTGGATGGACAGCCAAGCAATCAGCCCCAGCATTTT. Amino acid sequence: CASSLDGQPSNQPQHF.

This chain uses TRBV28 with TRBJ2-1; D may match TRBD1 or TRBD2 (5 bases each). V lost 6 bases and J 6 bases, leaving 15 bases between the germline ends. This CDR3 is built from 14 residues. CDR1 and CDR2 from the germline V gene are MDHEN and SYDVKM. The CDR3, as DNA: TGTGCCAGCAGGGGTCCGGGGCTTTCCAATGAGCAGTTCTTC. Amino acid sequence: CASRGPGLSNEQFF.

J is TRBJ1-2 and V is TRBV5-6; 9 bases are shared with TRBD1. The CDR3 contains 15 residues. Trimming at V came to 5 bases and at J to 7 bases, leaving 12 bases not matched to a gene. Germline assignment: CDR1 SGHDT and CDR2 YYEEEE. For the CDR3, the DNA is TGTGCCAGCAGTTTCACAAGGACAGGGGTTTTTGGCTACACCTTC. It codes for CASSFTRTGVFGYTF.

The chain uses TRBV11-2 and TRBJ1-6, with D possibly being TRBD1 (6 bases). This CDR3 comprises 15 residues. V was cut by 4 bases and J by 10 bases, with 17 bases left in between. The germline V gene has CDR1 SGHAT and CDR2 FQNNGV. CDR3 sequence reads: CASSYRGQGGSPLHF. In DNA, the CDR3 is TGTGCCAGCAGCTACCGGGGGCAAGGTGGATCACCCCTCCACTTT.

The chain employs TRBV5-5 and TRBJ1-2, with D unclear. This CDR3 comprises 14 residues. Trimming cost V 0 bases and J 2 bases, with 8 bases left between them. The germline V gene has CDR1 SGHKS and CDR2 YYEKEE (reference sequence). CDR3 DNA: TGTGCCAGCAGCTTGGATACCGTGAACTATGGCTACACCTTC. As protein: CASSLDTVNYGYTF.

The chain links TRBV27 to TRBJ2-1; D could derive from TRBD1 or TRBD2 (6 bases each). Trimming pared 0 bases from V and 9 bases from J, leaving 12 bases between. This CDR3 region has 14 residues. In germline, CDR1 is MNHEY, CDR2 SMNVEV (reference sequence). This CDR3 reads CASSLSAEGGEQFF. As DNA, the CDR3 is TGTGCCAGCAGTTTATCAGCGGAGGGGGGTGAGCAGTTCTTC.

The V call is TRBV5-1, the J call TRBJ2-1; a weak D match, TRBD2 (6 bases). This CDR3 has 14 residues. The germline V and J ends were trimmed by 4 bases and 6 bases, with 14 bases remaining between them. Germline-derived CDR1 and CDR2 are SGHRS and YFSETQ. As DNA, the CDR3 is TGCGCCAGCAGCCACCGGGACGGGGGCAATGAGCAGTTCTTC. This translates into CASSHRDGGNEQFF. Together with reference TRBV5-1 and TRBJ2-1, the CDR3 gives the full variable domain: KAGVTQTPRYLIKTRGQQVTLSCSPISGHRSVSWYQQTPGQGLQFLFEYFSETQRNKGNFPGRFSGRQFSNSRSEMNVSTLELGDSALYLCASSHRDGGNEQFFGPGTRLTVL.

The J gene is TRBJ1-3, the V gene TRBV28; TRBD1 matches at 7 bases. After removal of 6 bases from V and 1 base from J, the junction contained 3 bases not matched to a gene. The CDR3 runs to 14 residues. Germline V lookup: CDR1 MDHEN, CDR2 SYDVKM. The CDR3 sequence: CASRPRGSGNTIYF. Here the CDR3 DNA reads TGTGCCAGCAGGCCCAGGGGGTCTGGAAACACCATATATTTT.

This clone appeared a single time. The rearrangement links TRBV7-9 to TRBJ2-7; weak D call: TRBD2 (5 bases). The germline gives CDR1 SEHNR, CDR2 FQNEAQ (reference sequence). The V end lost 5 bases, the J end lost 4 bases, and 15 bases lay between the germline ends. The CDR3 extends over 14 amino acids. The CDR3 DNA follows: TGTGCCAGCAGCACCGCGGGCCGTGGTTACGAGCAGTACTTC. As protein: CASSTAGRGYEQYF.

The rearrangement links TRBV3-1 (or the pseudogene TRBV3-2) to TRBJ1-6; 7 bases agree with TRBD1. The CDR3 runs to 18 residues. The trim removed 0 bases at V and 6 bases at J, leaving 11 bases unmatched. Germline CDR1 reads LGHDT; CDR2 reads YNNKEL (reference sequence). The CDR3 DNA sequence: TGTGCCAGCAGCCAAGATCCGGACAGGAACTCTTTTAATTCACCCCTCCACTTT. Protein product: CASSQDPDRNSFNSPLHF.

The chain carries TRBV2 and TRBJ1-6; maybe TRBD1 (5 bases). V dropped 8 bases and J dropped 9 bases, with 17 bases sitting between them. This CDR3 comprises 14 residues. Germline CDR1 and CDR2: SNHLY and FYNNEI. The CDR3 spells CASYFRDQLSPLHF. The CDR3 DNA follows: TGTGCCAGCTACTTTAGGGACCAACTTTCACCCCTCCACTTT. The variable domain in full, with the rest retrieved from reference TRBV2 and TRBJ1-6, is EPEVTQTPSHQVTQMGQEVILRCVPISNHLYFYWYRQILGQKVEFLVSFYNNEISEKSEIFDDQFSVERPDGSNFTLKIRSTKLEDSAMYFCASYFRDQLSPLHFGNGTRLTVT.

The CDR3 loop is CASSVDRMRTEAFF. In DNA form, the CDR3 reads TGTGCCAGCAGCGTCGACAGGATGAGAACTGAAGCTTTCTTT. The chain couples TRBV7-2 to TRBJ1-1; possibly TRBD1 for D (6 bases). The CDR3 is 14 amino acids. Per germline, CDR1 SGHTA and CDR2 FQGNSA. V shed 5 bases and J shed 5 bases, with 15 bases lying between them.

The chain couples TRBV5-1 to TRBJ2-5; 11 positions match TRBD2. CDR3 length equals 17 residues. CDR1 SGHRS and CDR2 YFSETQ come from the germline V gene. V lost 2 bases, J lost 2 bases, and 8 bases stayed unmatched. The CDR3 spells CASSFLTSGAGQETQYF. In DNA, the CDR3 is TGCGCCAGCAGCTTCCTGACTAGCGGGGCGGGGCAAGAGACCCAGTACTTC.

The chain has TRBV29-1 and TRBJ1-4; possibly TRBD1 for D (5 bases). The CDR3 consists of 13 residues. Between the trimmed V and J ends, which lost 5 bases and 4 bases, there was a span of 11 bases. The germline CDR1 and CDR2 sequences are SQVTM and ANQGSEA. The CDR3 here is CSVLTAGNEKLFF. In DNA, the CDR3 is TGCAGCGTTTTGACAGCGGGTAATGAAAAACTGTTTTTT.

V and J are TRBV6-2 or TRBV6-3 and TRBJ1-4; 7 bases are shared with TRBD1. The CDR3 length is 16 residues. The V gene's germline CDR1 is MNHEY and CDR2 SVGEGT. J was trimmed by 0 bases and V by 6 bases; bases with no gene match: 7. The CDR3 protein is CASSLGQAATNEKLFF. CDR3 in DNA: TGTGCCAGCAGCCTCGGACAGGCCGCAACTAATGAAAAACTGTTTTTT.